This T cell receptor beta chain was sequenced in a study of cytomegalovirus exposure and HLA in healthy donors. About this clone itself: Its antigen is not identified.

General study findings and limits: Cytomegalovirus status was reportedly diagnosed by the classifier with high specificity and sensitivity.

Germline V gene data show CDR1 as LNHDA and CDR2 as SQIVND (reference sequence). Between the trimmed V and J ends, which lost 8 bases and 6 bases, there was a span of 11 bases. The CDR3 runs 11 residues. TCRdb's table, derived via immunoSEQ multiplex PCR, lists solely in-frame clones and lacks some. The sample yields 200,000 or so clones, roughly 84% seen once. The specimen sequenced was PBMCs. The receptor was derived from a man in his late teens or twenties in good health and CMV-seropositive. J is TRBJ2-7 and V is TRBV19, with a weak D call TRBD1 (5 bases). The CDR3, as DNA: TGTGCCAGTTCTGACAGTTCCGAGCAGTACTTC. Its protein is CASSDSSEQYF.